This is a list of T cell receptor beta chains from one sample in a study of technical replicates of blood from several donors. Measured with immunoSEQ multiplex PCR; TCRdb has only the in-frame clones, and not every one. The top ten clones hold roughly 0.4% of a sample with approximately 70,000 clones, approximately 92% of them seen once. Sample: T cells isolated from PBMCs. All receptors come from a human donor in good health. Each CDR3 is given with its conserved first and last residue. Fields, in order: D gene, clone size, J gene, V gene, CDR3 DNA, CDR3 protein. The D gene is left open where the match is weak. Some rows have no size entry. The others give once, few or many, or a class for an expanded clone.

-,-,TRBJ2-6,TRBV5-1,TGCGCCAGCAGCTTGGGTAATATTGGGGCCAACGTCCTGACTTTC,CASSLGNIGANVLTF
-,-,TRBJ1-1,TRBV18,TGTGCCAGCTCAGCGACAGCCGAGAACACTGAAGCTTTCTTT,CASSATAENTEAFF
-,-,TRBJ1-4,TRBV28,TGTGCCAGCAGTACCAGGGGTGCTAATGAAAAACTGTTTTTT,CASSTRGANEKLFF
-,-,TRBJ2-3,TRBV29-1,TGCAGCGTTGAGGACAGGCAGTATTTT,CSVEDRQYF
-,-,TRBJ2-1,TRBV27,TGTGCCAGCAGTTCAACCTACAATGAGCAGTTCTTC,CASSSTYNEQFF
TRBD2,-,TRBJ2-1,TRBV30,TGTGCCTGGAGTCCGGGACTAGCTAGGGGTGAGCAGTTCTTC,CAWSPGLARGEQFF
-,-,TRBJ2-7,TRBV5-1,TGCGCCAGCAGCTTTGGAGGAACCCAGTACTTC,CASSFGGTQYF
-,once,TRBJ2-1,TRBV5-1,TGCGCCAGTGGATCCCTTGGGAGTAAGGAGCAGTTCTTC,CASGSLGSKEQFF
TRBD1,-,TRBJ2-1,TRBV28,TGTGCCAGCAGTTTTCCACACGGGACAGGGGAGACCTACAATGAGCAGTTCTTC,CASSFPHGTGETYNEQFF
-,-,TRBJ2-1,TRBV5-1,TGCGCCAGCAGCTTGTCGGGCGGGGATTCCTACAATGAGCAGTTCTTC,CASSLSGGDSYNEQFF
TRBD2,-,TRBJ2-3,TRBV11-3,TGTGCCAGCAGCTCAAGACTAGCGGGAATTCAGGATACGCAGTATTTT,CASSSRLAGIQDTQYF
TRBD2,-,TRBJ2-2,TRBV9,TGTGCCAGCACCGGGGGGTTAACCGGGGAGCTGTTTTTT,CASTGGLTGELFF
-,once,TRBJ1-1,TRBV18,TGTGCCAGCTCGCCCCAGGGGCTAGAGAACACTGAAGCTTTCTTT,CASSPQGLENTEAFF
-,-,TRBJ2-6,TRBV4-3,TGCGCCAGCAGCCAAGGTCCGGGTGGCTCTGGGGCCAACGTCCTGACTTTC,CASSQGPGGSGANVLTF
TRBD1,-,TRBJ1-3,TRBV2,TGTGCCAGCAGCAACCGGGACAGGGGAAACACCATATATTTT,CASSNRDRGNTIYF
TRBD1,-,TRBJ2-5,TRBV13,TGTGCCAGCACCGATACAGGGGCGGATACCCAGTACTTC,CASTDTGADTQYF
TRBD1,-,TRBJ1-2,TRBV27,TGTGCCAGCAGTCCATTAGGACAGGGTGGAAACTATGGCTACACCTTC,CASSPLGQGGNYGYTF
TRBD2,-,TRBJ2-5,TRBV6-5,TGTGCCAGCAGTTACTTTACTAGCGGGAGCTTGCAGTACTTC,CASSYFTSGSLQYF
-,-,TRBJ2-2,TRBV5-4,TGTGCCAGCGGGCAACGGGAGCTGTTTTTT,CASGQRELFF
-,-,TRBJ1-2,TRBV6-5,TGTGCCAGCAGTTACTCGATAAATCCCGACTCCTATGGCTACACCTTC,CASSYSINPDSYGYTF
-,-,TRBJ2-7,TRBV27,TGTGCCAGCAGCCAGGGCTACGAGCAGTACTTC,CASSQGYEQYF
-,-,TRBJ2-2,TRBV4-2,TGTGCCAGCAGCCAAGACCGCGGGAACACCGGGGAGCTGTTTTTT,CASSQDRGNTGELFF
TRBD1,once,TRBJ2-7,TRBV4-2,TGTGCCAGCAGCCAAATCGGACAGGGCCCCTACGAGCAGTACTTC,CASSQIGQGPYEQYF
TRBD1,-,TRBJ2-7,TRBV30,TGTGCCTGGAGTGATTCCCCGACAGGGTCTTCCTACGAGCAGTACTTC,CAWSDSPTGSSYEQYF
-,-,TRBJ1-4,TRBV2,TGTGCCAGCAGGATCCGGGGTGTTAATGAAAAACTGTTTTTT,CASRIRGVNEKLFF
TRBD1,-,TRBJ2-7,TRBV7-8,TGTGCCAGCAGCTTAGAGGGGGGACAGGGGAGTGGTGGCTACGAGCAGTACTTC,CASSLEGGQGSGGYEQYF
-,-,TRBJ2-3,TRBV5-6,TGTGCCAGCAGCTTGCCTAGAGTAGCGTTGACAGATACGCAGTATTTT,CASSLPRVALTDTQYF
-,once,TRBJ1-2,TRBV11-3,TGTGCCAGCAGCAAATTTTTACAGGGATATGTGGATGGCTACACCTTC,CASSKFLQGYVDGYTF
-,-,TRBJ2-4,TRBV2,TGTGCCAGCACTCCTGGGGACTTAGCCAAAAACATTCAGTACTTC,CASTPGDLAKNIQYF
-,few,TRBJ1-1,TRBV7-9,TGTGCCAGCAGCTTGACTGGGAACACTGAAGCTTTCTTT,CASSLTGNTEAFF
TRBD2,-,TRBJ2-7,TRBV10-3,TGTGCCATCAGTTCGACTAGCGGCTACGAGCAGTACTTC,CAISSTSGYEQYF
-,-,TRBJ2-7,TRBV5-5,TGTGCCAGCAGCTTAGTGGTTGGCGCGGACTACGAGCAGTACTTC,CASSLVVGADYEQYF
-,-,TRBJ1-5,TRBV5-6,TGTGCCAGCAGCCGGGGGGATCAGCCCCAGCATTTT,CASSRGDQPQHF
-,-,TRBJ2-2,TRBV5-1,TGCGCCAGCTTTGAAGGGGGTGGAACCGGGGAGCTGTTTTTT,CASFEGGGTGELFF
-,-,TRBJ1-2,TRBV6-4,TGTGCCAGCTTCAGAAAAACATTCTATGGCTACACCTTC,CASFRKTFYGYTF
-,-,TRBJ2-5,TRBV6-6,TGTGCCAGCAGACGGGACTCGCAAGAGACCCAGTACTTC,CASRRDSQETQYF
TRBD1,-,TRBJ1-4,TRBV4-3,TGCGCCAGCAGCCAAGCCCGGGACAGTAATGAAAAACTGTTTTTT,CASSQARDSNEKLFF
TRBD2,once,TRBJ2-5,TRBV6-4,TGTGCCAGCAACCTAGCGGGATTCTTCTGGGAGACCCAGTACTTC,CASNLAGFFWETQYF
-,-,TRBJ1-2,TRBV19,TGTGCCAGTAGTATTCTTCAGGGGCGAGCTGGCTACACCTTC,CASSILQGRAGYTF
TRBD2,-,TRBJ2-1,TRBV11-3,TGTGCCAGCAGCTCGGAGCGGCTAGCGGGAGTTTTGACTGGGGAGCAGTTCTTC,CASSSERLAGVLTGEQFF
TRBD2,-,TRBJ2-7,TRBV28,TGTGCCAGCAGTTTAAGACTAGCCGAGCAGTACTTC,CASSLRLAEQYF
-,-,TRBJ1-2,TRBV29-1,TGCAGCGGAGGGGGTGGTAACTATGGCTACACCTTC,CSGGGGNYGYTF
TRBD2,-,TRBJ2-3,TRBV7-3,TGTGCCAGCAGCTTATATGGCGGGAGTCTTACAGATACGCAGTATTTT,CASSLYGGSLTDTQYF
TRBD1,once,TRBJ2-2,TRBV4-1,TGCGCCAGCAGCCAATCTGCCCCGGGACAGGGTACCGGGGAGCTGTTTTTT,CASSQSAPGQGTGELFF
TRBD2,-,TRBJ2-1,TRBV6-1,TGTGCCAGCAGTGAAGTTTTAGGCTACGGGAGGGCCTCGGTATATGAGCAGTTCTTC,CASSEVLGYGRASVYEQFF
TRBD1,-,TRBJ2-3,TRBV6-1,TGTGCCAGCAGCGAATCCCGGACAGGGAGCACAGATACGCAGTATTTT,CASSESRTGSTDTQYF
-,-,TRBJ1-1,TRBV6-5,TGTGCCAGCAACCGGGGGGGAGTGACCGAAGCTTTCTTT,CASNRGGVTEAFF
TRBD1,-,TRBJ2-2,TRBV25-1,TGTGCCAGCAGTGAATCAGGGGGCTGGGAGCTGTTTTTT,CASSESGGWELFF
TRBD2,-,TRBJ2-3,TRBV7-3,TGTGCCAGCAGCAGATCCGGGACTAGCGGGAGTGGCACAGATACGCAGTATTTT,CASSRSGTSGSGTDTQYF
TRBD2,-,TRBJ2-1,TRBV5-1,TGCGCCAGCAGCCGAGGGACTAGCGGGACTTCCTACAATGAGCAGTTCTTC,CASSRGTSGTSYNEQFF
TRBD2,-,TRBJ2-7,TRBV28,TGTGCCAGCAGTAAAGGACTAGCGGGTAAAGAGCAGTACTTC,CASSKGLAGKEQYF
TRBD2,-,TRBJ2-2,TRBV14,TGTGCCAGACTAGCGGGAGGGTGCACCGGGGAGCTGTTTTTT,CARLAGGCTGELFF
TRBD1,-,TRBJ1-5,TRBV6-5,TGTGCCAGCAGTTATATGCGGGACAGGTTGTTGCCCCAGCATTTT,CASSYMRDRLLPQHF
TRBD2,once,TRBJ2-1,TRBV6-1,TGTGCCAGCAGTGATCATAGCGGGAGGGCCGATAATGAGCAGTTCTTC,CASSDHSGRADNEQFF
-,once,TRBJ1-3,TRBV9,TGTGCCAGCAGCGTTACAGGGTCTGGAAACACCATATATTTT,CASSVTGSGNTIYF
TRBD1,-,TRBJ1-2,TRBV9,TGTGCCAGCAGCGTAGTTGGAACAGGGGAGAGAGGCTACACCTTC,CASSVVGTGERGYTF